This is a list of T cell receptor beta chains from one sample in a study of blood T cell repertoires in COVID-19. Assay: immunoSEQ multiplex PCR; the TCRdb copy retains only in-frame clones and omits some. The sample has hundreds of thousands of clones, just under 85% seen once; the top ten hold 4.1%. The sample consisted of peripheral blood. The origin of the receptors is a woman aged 45-65 years with active or convalescent COVID-19. Each CDR3 is given with its conserved first and last residue.

TRBV14	15	TRBJ2-1	CASSQLGGARIEQFF
TRBV5-4	15	TRBJ2-1	CASSPGLETTSPGFF
TRBV28	12	TRBJ2-7	CASSFVGYEQYF
TRBV4-1	17	TRBJ2-1	CASSQDILAGGGNEQFF
TRBV2	16	TRBJ1-6	CASSRQGAVGNSPLHF
TRBV7-2	14	TRBJ2-3	CASSLRSSADTQYF
TRBV2	17	TRBJ2-1	CASSEQDLRGSGDEQFF
TRBV21-1	15	TRBJ2-3	CASSKERDVTDTQYF
TRBV19	13	TRBJ2-7	CASRPDARGEQYF
TRBV11-3	14	TRBJ2-7	CASSRSGNPYEQYF
TRBV16	16	TRBJ2-1	CASSQLAGLAGNEQFF
TRBV28	15	TRBJ1-4	CASSDIRLPNEKLFF
TRBV6-1	16	TRBJ2-1	CASSELAGVGYNEQFF
TRBV4-1	20	TRBJ2-7	CASSQMTGLAASSGSHEQYF
TRBV4-2	12	TRBJ1-2	CASSLSDYGYTF
TRBV7-8	14	TRBJ1-1	CASSLQGLGTEAFF
TRBV28	13	TRBJ2-5	CASSSYLRETQYF
TRBV7-9	13	TRBJ1-1	CASSAQVNTEAFF
TRBV6-5	14	TRBJ2-7	CASNDLDSPYEQYF
TRBV28	10	TRBJ2-1	CASSEELQFF
TRBV4-2	16	TRBJ2-1	CASSRGWTSGSGEQFF
TRBV19	18	TRBJ2-2	CASSISGTLLANTGELFF
TRBV28	16	TRBJ1-2	CATHYRDRAYSGGYTF
TRBV7-9	13	TRBJ1-2	CASRPDSNYGYTF
TRBV4-1	13	TRBJ2-3	CASSQRVPDTQYF
TRBV7-8	15	TRBJ1-2	CASSYRTGQTNGYTF
TRBV11-3	18	TRBJ2-6	CAIIGYGTGGNGANVLTF
TRBV18	13	TRBJ2-7	CASSLSESYEQYF